This TCR beta chain was sequenced for a study of blood T cell repertoires in COVID-19. Background on the study: Acute and convalescent COVID-19 samples came from the United States, Italy and Spain. The cDNA or gDNA used as material had been derived from T cells, B-cell-depleted T cells, or PBMCs.

This clone was counted between two and nine times. Libraries were prepared by immunoSEQ multiplex PCR; TCRdb keeps only in-frame clonotypes and omits some of them. This table has some 69,000 clones, 65% to 85% appearing once. The germline gives CDR1 LGHDT, CDR2 YNNKEL (reference sequence). The V and J ends lost 2 bases and 5 bases respectively, with 21 bases between them. The CDR3 length is 17 residues. Material for sequencing was peripheral blood. The chain carries TRBV3-1 (or the pseudogene TRBV3-2) and TRBJ2-5, with a weak D call TRBD1 (6 bases). The sequence was collected from a man at least 80 years old with active or convalescent COVID-19. Here the CDR3 DNA reads TGTGCCAGCAGCCAATCGGAGGTTCGGGCGAGGGGGGAGACCCAGTACTTC. Encoded protein: CASSQSEVRARGETQYF.